This T cell receptor beta chain was sequenced in a study of T-cell memory formation after mild COVID-19. Germline CDR1 reads LGHDT; CDR2 reads YNNKEL (reference sequence). V trimming: 1 base; J trimming: 4 bases; junction bases outside the gene matches: 5. The CDR3 spans 15 residues. This clonotype was seen more than once but under ten times. From the 5' RACE reads, TCRdb called clonotypes with MiXCR, one entry per CDR3 protein. The table includes around 500,000 distinct CDR3 sequences, about 20% detected once. The chain is built from TRBV3-1 and TRBJ2-5; 8 nucleotides match TRBD2. Specimen: PBMCs or a T cell subset sorted from them (not recorded which). This TCR was sampled from an adult woman who had mild COVID-19 (a few samples of this study predate the infection). Cell type and time point are not known. The CDR3 reads CASSQGPAGGETQYF. For the CDR3, the DNA is TGTGCCAGCAGCCAAGGTCCGGCGGGAGGAGAGACCCAGTACTTC.